The entry below describes one T cell receptor beta chain. Its specificity is unknown. The sample comes from a study of shared clonotypes between healthy human individuals. Study-wide results and caveats: Sequencing depth was expected to influence donor clonotype sharing.

Generated by immunoSEQ multiplex PCR, the TCRdb table keeps only in-frame clones and is missing some. The sample holds about 520,000 clones, 70% to 80% seen once. Germline lookup yields CDR1 SGHVS and CDR2 FQNEAQ. This CDR3 has 14 residues. V was clipped by 0 bases and J by 0 bases, with 4 bases between them. The specimen was PBMCs. The rearrangement links TRBV7-8 to TRBJ2-3; unclear D gene. This TCR was sampled from a woman aged 40-49 years in good health. Some clones in this sample may be carry-over from other donors' samples. CDR3 loop: CASSLAGSTDTQYF. DNA of the CDR3: TGTGCCAGCAGCTTAGCGGGCAGCACAGATACGCAGTATTTT.